This T cell receptor (beta chain) was identified in a study of vaccination effects on CD4 cells after COVID-19. This clone appeared once. The antigen is unknown. Trimming removed 4 bases from V and 2 bases from J; junction bases left unmatched: 5. Germline V gene data show CDR1 as SGHRS and CDR2 as YFSETQ. This CDR3 comprises 16 residues. Data came from immunoSEQ multiplex PCR; TCRdb stores just in-frame clones and leaves some out. The sample has tens of thousands of clones, roughly three quarters seen once. Antigen-specific CD4+ T cells were expanded (with viral peptide pools) by the ViraFEST assay ahead of sequencing. Upon completion of roughly ten days in culture, CD4+ T cells were isolated. Vaccinated participants had no history of SARS-CoV-2 infection and tested negative for nucleocapsid antibodies. Culturing of about 2 million PBMC per well took place with about 9 IU/ml IL-2 and around 10 ug/ml peptides. Replacing half the medium with IL-2 medium was done on days 3 and 7.

The clonotype originates from a human donor who received a COVID-19 vaccine. The J gene is TRBJ2-3, the V gene TRBV5-1, with 12 bases lining up with TRBD2. The sample in question was CD4+ T cells from PBMCs cultured with HCoV-OC43 spike peptides, obtained before COVID-19 vaccination. Regarding subset: HCoV-OC43 spike overlapping peptide pool stimulation. In DNA, the CDR3 is TGCGCCAGCAGCACGGGACTAGCGGGCGCCACAGATACGCAGTATTTT. It is translated as CASSTGLAGATDTQYF.